These T cell receptor beta chains were read from a single sample in a study of T-cell reconstitution after alpha-beta-depleted transplantation in children. From the PCR reads, TCRdb called clonotypes with MiXCR, one entry per CDR3 protein. The sample consists of about 350,000 distinct CDR3 sequences, roughly 15% of them appearing once. The material was PBMCs, obtained from the stem cell graft. These receptors all stem from a human donor who donated a stem cell graft to a child with Fanconi anemia. Each CDR3 is given without its conserved first and last residue. The order of the fields is V gene, CDR3 protein.

v_gene: TRBV18; CDR3aa: ASSPPSGKNTEAF
v_gene: TRBV4-3; CDR3aa: ASSQERGSTSTGYT
v_gene: TRBV20-1; CDR3aa: SASPTLTGGVDYGYT
v_gene: TRBV2; CDR3aa: ASLTEVNTEPF
v_gene: TRBV5-5; CDR3aa: ASRTDSLSGNTIY
v_gene: TRBV11-2; CDR3aa: ASSTLTSASSYEQY
v_gene: TRBV20-1; CDR3aa: SASQDTGELF
v_gene: TRBV3-1; CDR3aa: ASSQVSLTQQF
v_gene: TRBV10-2; CDR3aa: ASSEAYSNQPQH
v_gene: TRBV12-3/TRBV12-4; CDR3aa: ASSSSTSGTSTDTQY
v_gene: TRBV9; CDR3aa: ASSARTGVLNEQF
v_gene: TRBV5-1; CDR3aa: ASSFSAYTDTQY